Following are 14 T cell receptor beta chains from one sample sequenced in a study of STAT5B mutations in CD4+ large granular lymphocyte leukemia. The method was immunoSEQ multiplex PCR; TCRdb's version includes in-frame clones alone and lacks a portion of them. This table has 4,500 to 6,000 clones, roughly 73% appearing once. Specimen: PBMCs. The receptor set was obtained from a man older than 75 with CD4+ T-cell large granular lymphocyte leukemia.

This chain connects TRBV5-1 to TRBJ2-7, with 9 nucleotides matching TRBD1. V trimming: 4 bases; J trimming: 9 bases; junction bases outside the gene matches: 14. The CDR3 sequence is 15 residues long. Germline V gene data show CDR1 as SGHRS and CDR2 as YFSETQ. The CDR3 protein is CASSPRTGDLVVQYF. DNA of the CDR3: TGCGCCAGCAGCCCTCGGACAGGGGATCTGGTAGTGCAGTACTTC.

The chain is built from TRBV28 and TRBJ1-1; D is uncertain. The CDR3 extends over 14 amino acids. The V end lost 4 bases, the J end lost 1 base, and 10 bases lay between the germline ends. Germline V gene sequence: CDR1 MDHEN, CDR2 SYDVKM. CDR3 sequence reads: CASSWLMGNTEAFF. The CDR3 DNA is TGTGCCAGCAGTTGGCTAATGGGGAACACTGAAGCTTTCTTT.

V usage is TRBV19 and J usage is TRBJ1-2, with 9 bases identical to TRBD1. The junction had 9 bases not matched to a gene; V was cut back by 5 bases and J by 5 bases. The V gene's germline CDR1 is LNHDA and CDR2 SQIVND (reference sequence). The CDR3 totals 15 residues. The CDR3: CASSWGQGDPYGYTF. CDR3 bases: TGTGCCAGTAGTTGGGGACAGGGAGATCCTTATGGCTACACCTTC.

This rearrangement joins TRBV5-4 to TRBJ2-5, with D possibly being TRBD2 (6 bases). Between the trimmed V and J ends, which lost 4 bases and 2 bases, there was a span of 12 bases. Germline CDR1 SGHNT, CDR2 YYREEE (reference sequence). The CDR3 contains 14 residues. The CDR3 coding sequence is TGTGCCAGCAGCAAACGGGACTTTCAAGAGACCCAGTACTTC. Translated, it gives CASSKRDFQETQYF.

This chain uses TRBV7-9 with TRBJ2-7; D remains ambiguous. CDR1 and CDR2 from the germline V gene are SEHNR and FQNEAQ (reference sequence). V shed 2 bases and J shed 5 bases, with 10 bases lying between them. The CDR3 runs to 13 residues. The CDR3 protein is CASSLNPLDEQYF. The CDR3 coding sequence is TGTGCCAGCAGCTTAAACCCCTTAGACGAGCAGTACTTC.

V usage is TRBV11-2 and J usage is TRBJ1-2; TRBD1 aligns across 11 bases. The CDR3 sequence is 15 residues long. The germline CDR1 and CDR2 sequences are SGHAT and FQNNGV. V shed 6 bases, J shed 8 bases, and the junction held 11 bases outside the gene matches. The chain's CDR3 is CASSPRTGGAEGYTF. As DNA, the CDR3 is TGTGCCAGCAGTCCTAGGACAGGGGGCGCAGAGGGCTACACCTTC.

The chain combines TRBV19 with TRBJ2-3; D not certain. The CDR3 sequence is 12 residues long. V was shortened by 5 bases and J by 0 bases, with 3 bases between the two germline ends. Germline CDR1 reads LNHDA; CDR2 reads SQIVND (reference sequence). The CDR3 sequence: CASSPSTDTQYF. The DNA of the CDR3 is TGTGCCAGTAGTCCGAGCACAGATACGCAGTATTTT. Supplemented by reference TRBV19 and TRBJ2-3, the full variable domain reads DGGITQSPKYLFRKEGQNVTLSCEQNLNHDAMYWYRQDPGQGLRLIYYSQIVNDFQKGDIAEGYSVSREKKESFPLTVTSAQKNPTAFYLCASSPSTDTQYFGPGTRLTVL.

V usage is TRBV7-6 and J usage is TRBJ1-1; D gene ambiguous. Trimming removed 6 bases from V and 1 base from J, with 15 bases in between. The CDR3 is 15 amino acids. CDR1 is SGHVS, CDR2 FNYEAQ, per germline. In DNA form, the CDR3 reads TGTGCCAGCAGTACCCGTACGGACGGGAACACTGAAGCTTTCTTT. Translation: CASSTRTDGNTEAFF.

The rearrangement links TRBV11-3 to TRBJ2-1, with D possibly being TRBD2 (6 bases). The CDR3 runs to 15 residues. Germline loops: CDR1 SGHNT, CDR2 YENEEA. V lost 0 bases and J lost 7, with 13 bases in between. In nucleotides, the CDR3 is TGTGCCAGCAGCTTAGATCCGGCAGGGAGGAATGAGCAGTTCTTC. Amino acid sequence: CASSLDPAGRNEQFF.

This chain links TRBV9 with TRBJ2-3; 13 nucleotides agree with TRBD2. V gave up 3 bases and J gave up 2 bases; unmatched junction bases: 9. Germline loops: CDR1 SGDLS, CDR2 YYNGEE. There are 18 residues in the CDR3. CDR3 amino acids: CASSESGTSGVLTDTQYF. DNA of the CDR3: TGTGCCAGCAGCGAATCCGGGACTAGCGGGGTCCTCACAGATACGCAGTATTTT. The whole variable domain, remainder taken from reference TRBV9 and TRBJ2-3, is DSGVTQTPKHLITATGQRVTLRCSPRSGDLSVYWYQQSLDQGLQFLIQYYNGEERAKGNILERFSAQQFPDLHSELNLSSLELGDSALYFCASSESGTSGVLTDTQYFGPGTRLTVL.

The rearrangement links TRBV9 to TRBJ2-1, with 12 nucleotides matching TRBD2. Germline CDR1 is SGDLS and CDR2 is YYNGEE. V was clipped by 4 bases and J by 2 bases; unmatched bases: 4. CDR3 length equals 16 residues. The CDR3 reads CASSPRTSGAYNEQFF. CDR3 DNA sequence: TGTGCCAGCAGCCCACGGACTAGCGGGGCCTACAATGAGCAGTTCTTC.

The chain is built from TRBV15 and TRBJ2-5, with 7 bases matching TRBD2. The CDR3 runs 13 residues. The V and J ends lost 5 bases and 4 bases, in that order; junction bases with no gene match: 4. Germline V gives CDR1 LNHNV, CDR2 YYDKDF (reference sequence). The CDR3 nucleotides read TGTGCCACCAGCGGGAGGGCGTCAGAGACCCAGTACTTC. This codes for CATSGRASETQYF.

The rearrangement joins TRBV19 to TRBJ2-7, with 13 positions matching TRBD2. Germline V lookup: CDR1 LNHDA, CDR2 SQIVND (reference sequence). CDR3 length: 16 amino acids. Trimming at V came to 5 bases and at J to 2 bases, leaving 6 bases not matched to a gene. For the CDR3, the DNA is TGTGCCAGTAGTCCCATCGGGACTAGCGGGACCTACGAGCAGTACTTC. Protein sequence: CASSPIGTSGTYEQYF.

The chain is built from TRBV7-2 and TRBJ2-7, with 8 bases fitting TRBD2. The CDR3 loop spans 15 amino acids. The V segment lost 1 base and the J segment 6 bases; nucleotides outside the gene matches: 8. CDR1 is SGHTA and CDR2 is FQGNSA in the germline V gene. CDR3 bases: TGTGCCAGCAGCTTAGATATAGCGGGGCTAGGCGAGCAGTACTTC. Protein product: CASSLDIAGLGEQYF.